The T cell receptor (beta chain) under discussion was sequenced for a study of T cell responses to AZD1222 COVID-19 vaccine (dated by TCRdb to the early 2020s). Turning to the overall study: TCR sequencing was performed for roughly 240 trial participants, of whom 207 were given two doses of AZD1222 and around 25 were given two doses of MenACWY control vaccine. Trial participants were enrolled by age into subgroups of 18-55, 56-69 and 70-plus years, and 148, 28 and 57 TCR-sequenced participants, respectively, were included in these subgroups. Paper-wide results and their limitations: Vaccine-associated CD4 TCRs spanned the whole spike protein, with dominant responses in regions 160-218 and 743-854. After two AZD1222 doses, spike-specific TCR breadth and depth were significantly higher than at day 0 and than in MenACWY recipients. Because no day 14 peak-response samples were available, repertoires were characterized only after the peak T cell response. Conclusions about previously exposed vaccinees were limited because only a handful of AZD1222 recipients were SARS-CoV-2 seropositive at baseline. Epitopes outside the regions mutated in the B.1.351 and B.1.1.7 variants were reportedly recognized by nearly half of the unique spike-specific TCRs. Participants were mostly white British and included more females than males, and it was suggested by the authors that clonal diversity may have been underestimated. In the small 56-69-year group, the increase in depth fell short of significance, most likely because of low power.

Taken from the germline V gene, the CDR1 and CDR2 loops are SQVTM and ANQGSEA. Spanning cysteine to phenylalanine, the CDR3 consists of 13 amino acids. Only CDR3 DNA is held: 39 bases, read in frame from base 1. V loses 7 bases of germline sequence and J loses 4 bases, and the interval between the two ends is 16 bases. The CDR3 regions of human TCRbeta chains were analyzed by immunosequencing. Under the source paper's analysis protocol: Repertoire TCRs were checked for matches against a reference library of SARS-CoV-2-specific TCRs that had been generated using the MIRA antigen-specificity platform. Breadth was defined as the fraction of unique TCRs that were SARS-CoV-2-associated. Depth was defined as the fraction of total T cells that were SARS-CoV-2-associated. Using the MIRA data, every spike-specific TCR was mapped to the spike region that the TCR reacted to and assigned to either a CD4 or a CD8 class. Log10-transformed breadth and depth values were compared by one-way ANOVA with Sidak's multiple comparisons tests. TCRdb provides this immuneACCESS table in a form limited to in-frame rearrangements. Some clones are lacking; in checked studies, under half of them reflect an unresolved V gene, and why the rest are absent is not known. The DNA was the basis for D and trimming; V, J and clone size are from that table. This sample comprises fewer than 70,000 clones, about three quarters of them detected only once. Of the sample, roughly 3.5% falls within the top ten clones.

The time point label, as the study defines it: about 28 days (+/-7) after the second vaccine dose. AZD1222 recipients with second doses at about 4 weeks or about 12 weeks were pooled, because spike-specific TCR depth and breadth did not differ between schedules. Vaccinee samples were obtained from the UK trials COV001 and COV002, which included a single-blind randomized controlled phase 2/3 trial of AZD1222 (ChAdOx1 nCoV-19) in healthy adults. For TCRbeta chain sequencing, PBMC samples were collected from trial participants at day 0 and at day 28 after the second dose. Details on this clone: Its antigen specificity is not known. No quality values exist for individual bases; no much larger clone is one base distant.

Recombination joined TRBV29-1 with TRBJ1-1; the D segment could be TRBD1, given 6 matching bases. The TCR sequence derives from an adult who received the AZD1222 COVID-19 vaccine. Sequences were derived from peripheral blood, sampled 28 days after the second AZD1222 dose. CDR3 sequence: CSAGGPGGTEAFF. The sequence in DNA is TGCAGCGCGGGGGGCCCGGGAGGCACTGAAGCTTTCTTT.